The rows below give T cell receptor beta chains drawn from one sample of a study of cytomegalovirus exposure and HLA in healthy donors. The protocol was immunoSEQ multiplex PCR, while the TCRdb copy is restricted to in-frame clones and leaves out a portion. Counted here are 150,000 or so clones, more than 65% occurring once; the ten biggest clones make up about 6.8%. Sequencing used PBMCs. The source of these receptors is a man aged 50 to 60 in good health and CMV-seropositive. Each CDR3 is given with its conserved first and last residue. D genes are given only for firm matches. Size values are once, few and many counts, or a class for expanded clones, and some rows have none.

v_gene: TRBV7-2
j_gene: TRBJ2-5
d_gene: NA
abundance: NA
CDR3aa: CASSLAAGQGETQYF
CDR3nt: TGTGCCAGCAGCTTAGCGGCAGGGCAGGGCGAGACCCAGTACTTC

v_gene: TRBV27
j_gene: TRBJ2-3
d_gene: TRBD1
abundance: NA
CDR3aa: CASSLTGGPDTQYF
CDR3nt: TGTGCCAGCAGCTTGACAGGGGGCCCAGATACGCAGTATTTT

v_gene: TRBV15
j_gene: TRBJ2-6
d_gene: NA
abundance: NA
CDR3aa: CATSRSQTSPGANVLTF
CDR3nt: TGTGCCACCAGCAGATCCCAGACTAGTCCTGGGGCCAACGTCCTGACTTTC

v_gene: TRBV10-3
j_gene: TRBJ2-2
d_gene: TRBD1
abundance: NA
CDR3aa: CAIASPGGITGELFF
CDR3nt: TGTGCCATCGCGAGCCCAGGGGGAATCACCGGGGAGCTGTTTTTT

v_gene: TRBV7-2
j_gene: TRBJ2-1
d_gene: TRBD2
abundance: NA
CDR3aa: CASSLVGSGTHEQFF
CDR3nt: TGTGCCAGCAGCTTAGTTGGTAGCGGGACACATGAGCAGTTCTTC

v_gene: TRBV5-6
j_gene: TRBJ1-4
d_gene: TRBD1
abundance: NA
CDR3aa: CASGQGVGLREKLFF
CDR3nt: TGTGCCAGCGGACAGGGAGTGGGGTTACGTGAAAAACTGTTTTTT

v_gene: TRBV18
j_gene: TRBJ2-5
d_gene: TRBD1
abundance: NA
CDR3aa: CASSQGARETQYF
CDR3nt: TGTGCCAGCTCACAGGGGGCTCGGGAGACCCAGTACTTC

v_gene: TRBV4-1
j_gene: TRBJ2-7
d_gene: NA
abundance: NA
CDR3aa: CASSQEPVYEQYF
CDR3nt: TGCGCCAGCAGCCAAGAGCCAGTCTACGAGCAGTACTTC

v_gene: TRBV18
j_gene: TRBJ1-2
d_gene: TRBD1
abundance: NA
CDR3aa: CASSQRGPTGGLANYGYTF
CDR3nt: TGTGCCAGCTCACAGAGGGGCCCGACAGGGGGATTGGCCAACTATGGCTACACCTTC

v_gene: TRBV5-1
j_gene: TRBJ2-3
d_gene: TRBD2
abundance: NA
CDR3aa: CASSLDSSGSTDTQYF
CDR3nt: TGCGCCAGCAGCTTGGATAGTAGCGGGAGCACAGATACGCAGTATTTT

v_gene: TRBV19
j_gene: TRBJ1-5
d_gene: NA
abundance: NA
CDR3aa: CASSRSRDSNQPQHF
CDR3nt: TGTGCCAGTAGTAGATCACGTGACTCCAATCAGCCCCAGCATTTT

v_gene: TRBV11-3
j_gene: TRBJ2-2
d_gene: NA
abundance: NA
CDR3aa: CASMRVGEPTGELFF
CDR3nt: TGTGCCAGCATGCGGGTCGGCGAACCCACCGGGGAGCTGTTTTTT

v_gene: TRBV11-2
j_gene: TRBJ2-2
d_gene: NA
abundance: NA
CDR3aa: CASSLALGFTGELFF
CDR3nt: TGTGCCAGCAGCTTAGCGCTAGGATTTACCGGGGAGCTGTTTTTT

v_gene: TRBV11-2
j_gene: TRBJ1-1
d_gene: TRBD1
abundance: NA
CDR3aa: CASSLVPGGTEAFF
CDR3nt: TGTGCCAGCAGCTTAGTTCCAGGGGGCACTGAAGCTTTCTTT

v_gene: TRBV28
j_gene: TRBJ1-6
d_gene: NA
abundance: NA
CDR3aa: CASSWTDYNSPLHF
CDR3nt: TGTGCCAGCAGTTGGACAGACTATAATTCACCCCTCCACTTT

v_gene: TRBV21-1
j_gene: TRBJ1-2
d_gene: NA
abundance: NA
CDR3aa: CASSPSGIYGYTF
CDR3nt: TGTGCCAGCAGTCCTTCAGGGATCTATGGCTACACCTTC

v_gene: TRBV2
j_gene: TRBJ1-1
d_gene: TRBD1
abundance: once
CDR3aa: CASSEDGQGHTEAFF
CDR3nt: TGTGCCAGCAGTGAAGACGGACAGGGTCACACTGAAGCTTTCTTT

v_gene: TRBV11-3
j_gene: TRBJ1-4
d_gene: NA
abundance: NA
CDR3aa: CASSLAQGVEKLFF
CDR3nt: TGTGCCAGCAGCTTGGCTCAGGGCGTTGAAAAACTGTTTTTT

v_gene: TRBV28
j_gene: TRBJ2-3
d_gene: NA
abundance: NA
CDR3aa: CASTNRDTQTDTQYF
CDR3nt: TGTGCCAGCACTAACCGGGATACCCAAACAGATACGCAGTATTTT

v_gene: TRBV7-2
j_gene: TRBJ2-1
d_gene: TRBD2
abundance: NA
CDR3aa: CASSLRMRTSGTWGNEQFF
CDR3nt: TGTGCCAGCAGCTTAAGAATGAGGACTAGCGGGACTTGGGGTAATGAGCAGTTCTTC

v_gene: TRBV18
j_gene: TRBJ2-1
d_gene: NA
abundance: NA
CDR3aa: CASSPTGISYNEQFF
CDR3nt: TGTGCCAGCTCTCCCACGGGGATCTCCTACAATGAGCAGTTCTTC

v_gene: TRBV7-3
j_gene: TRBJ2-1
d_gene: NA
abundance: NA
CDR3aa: CASSPSVRRGDEQFF
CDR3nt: TGTGCCAGCAGCCCCTCCGTCCGGCGGGGCGATGAGCAGTTCTTC

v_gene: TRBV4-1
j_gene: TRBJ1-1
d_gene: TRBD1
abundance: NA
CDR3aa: CASSQTGGGGTEAFF
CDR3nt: TGCGCCAGCAGCCAGACGGGAGGGGGCGGGACTGAAGCTTTCTTT

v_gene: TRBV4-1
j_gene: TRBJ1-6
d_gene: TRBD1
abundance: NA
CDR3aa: CASSPPTGVKRGSPLHF
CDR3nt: TGCGCCAGCAGCCCGCCGACAGGGGTTAAGCGCGGTTCACCCCTCCACTTT

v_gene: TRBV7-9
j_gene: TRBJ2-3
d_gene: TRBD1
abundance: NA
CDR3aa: CASSLGQRTDTQYF
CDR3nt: TGTGCCAGCAGCTTGGGACAGCGCACAGATACGCAGTATTTT

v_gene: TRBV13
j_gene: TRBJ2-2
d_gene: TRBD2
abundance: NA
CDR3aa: CASSLTSGGDTGELFF
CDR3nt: TGTGCCAGCAGCCTGACTAGCGGGGGTGATACCGGGGAGCTGTTTTTT

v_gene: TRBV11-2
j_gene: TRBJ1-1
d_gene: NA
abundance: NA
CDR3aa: CASSLGLFLEAFF
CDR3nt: TGTGCCAGCAGCTTAGGTCTATTCCTTGAAGCTTTCTTT

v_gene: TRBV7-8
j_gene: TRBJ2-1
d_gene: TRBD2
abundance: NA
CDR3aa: CASRASGLAGGNEQFF
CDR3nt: TGTGCCAGCAGGGCCTCCGGGCTAGCGGGAGGCAATGAGCAGTTCTTC

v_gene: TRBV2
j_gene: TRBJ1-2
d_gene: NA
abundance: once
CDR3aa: CASSEVTGPRDYGYTF
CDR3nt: TGTGCCAGCAGTGAGGTAACAGGCCCCAGGGACTATGGCTACACCTTC

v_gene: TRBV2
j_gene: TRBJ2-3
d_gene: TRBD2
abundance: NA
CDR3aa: CASTGLAGYTDTQYF
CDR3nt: TGTGCCAGCACGGGACTAGCGGGGTACACAGATACGCAGTATTTT

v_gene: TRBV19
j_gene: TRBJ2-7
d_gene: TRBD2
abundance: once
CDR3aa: CASSIEGRAGAYEQYF
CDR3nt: TGTGCCAGTAGTATAGAAGGCAGGGCGGGGGCCTACGAGCAGTACTTC

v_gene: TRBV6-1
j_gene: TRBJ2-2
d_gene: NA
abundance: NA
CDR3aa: CASSLGSPNTGELFF
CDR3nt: TGTGCCAGCAGCCTCGGGAGCCCGAACACCGGGGAGCTGTTTTTT

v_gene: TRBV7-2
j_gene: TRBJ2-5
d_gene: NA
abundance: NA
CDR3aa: CASSGDFQETQYF
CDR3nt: TGTGCCAGCAGCGGGGACTTCCAAGAGACCCAGTACTTC

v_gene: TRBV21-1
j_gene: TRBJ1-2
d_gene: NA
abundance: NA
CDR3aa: CASSVGGTRRGYGYTF
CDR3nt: TGTGCCAGCAGCGTCGGGGGAACAAGAAGAGGCTATGGCTACACCTTC

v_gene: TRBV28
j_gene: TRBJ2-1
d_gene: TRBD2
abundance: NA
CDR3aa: CASSTGTSGNNNEQFF
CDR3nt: TGTGCCAGCAGTACCGGGACTAGCGGGAACAACAATGAGCAGTTCTTC

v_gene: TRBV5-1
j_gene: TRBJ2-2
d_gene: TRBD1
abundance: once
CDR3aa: CASSLDGTDTGELFF
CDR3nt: TGCGCCAGCAGCTTGGACGGGACAGATACCGGGGAGCTGTTTTTT